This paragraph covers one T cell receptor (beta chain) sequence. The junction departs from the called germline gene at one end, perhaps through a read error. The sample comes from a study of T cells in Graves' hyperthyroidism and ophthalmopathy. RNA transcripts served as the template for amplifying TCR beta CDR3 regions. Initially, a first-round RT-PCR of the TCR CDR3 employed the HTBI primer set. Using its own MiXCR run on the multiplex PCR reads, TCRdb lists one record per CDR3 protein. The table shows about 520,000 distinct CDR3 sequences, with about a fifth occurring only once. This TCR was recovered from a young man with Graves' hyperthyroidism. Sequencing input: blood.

CDR3 sequence (DNA): TGCGCCTGGAGTCAGGGACTAGCGGGAGAGACCCAGTACTTC. Residues: CAWSQGLAGETQYF. The chain uses TRBV30 and TRBJ2-7; 12 positions agree with TRBD2. The DNA matches TRBJ2-5 better at its end, which makes the J call doubtful. CDR3 length: 14 residues. Germline V gene lookup returns CDR1 GTSNPN and CDR2 SVGIG (reference sequence).